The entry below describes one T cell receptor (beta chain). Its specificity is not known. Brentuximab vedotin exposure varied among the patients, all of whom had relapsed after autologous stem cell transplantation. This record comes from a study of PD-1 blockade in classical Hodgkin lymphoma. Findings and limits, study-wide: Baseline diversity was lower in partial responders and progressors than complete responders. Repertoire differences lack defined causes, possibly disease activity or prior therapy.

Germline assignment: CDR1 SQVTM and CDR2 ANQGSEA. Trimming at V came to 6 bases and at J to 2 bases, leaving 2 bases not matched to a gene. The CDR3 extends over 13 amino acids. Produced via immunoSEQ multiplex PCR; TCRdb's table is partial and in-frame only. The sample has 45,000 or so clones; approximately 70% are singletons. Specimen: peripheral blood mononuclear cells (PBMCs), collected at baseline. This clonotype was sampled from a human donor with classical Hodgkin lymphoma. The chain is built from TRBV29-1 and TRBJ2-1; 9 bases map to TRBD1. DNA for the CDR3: TGCAGCGTGGGACAGGGTACCTACAATGAGCAGTTCTTC. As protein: CSVGQGTYNEQFF.